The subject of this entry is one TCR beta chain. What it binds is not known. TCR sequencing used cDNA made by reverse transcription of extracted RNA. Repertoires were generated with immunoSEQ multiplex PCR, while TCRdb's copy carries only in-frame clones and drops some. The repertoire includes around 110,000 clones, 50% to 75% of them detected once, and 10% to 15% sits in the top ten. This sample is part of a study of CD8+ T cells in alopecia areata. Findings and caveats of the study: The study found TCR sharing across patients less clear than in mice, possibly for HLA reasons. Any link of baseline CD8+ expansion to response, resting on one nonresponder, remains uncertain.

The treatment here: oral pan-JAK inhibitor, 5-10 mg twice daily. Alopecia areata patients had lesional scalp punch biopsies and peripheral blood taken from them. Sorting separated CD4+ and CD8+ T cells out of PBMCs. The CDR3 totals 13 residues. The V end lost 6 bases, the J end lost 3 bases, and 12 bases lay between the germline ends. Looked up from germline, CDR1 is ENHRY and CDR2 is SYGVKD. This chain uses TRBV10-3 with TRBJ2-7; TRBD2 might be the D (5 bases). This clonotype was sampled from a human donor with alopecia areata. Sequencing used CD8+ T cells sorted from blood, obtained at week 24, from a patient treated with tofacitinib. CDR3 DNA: TGTGCCATCAGGCCGGGATCCGACTACGAGCAGTACTTC. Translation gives CAIRPGSDYEQYF.